This entry features one TCR beta chain sequence. The data derive from a study of blood T cell repertoires in COVID-19. Study information: Samples taken during acute and convalescent COVID-19 were collected in the United States, Italy and Spain. T cells, B-cell-depleted T cells, or PBMCs supplied cDNA or gDNA.

As handled by the study authors: The authors estimated nucleated cell counts from reference gene primer amplification. Libraries were prepared by immunoSEQ multiplex PCR; TCRdb keeps only in-frame clonotypes and omits some of them. V and J calls and clone size are those listed in that table; D and trimming were worked out from the DNA. The repertoire holds 55,000 to 80,000 clones, with approximately 82% as singletons. Material: peripheral blood. This sequence was found in a man between 45 and 60 years old with active COVID-19.

The CDR3 reads CASSLNLENGYTF. In DNA, the CDR3 is TGTGCCAGCAGCTTGAACCTCGAGAATGGCTACACCTTC. The chain has TRBV7-3 and TRBJ1-2; no clear D gene. The CDR3 sequence is 13 residues long. The V end was cut by 3 bases, the J end by 6 bases, with 11 bases between. Germline V gene sequence: CDR1 SGHTA, CDR2 FQGTGA. The whole variable domain, remainder taken from reference TRBV7-3 and TRBJ1-2, is GAGVSQTPSNKVTEKGKYVELRCDPISGHTALYWYRQSLGQGPEFLIYFQGTGAADDSGLPNDRFFAVRPEGSVSTLKIQRTERGDSAVYLCASSLNLENGYTFGSGTRLTVV.